Listed below are T cell receptor beta chains from one sample, sequenced in a study of neurological immune-mediated disorders. TCRdb re-analysed the 5' RACE reads in MiXCR, keeping a single row per CDR3 protein. The sample holds 65,000 to 85,000 distinct CDR3 sequences, 2.5% to 4% seen once. The specimen sequenced was PBMCs. The receptors come from a woman between 50 and 59 years old with multiple sclerosis. CDR3s include the opening cysteine and the closing phenylalanine or tryptophan. The D gene is left open where the match is weak. Clone size, where shown, is once, few, many, or a class for clones that have expanded.

V gene: TRBV20-1
clone size: many
D gene: -
J gene: TRBJ2-3
CDR3 protein: CSAIAPGKTDTQYF
CDR3 DNA: TGCAGTGCTATAGCACCCGGGAAAACAGATACGCAGTATTTT

V gene: TRBV7-8
clone size: many
D gene: TRBD1
J gene: TRBJ2-5
CDR3 protein: CAISLSGQGLETQYF
CDR3 DNA: TGTGCCATCTCCTTATCGGGACAGGGCTTAGAGACCCAGTACTTC

V gene: TRBV5-1
clone size: many
D gene: -
J gene: TRBJ2-7
CDR3 protein: CASSLGLSGVLWSYEQYF
CDR3 DNA: TGCGCCAGCAGCTTGGGCCTTTCCGGGGTATTGTGGTCCTACGAGCAGTACTTC

V gene: TRBV29-1
clone size: many
D gene: -
J gene: TRBJ2-5
CDR3 protein: CSVVPGFVETQYF
CDR3 DNA: TGCAGCGTTGTACCCGGGTTTGTGGAGACCCAGTACTTC

V gene: TRBV5-1
clone size: many
D gene: -
J gene: TRBJ2-3
CDR3 protein: CASSFGNRRTDTQYF
CDR3 DNA: TGCGCCAGCAGCTTTGGTAACAGACGCACAGATACGCAGTATTTT

V gene: TRBV10-3
clone size: many
D gene: TRBD2
J gene: TRBJ2-1
CDR3 protein: CAITPGTSGSSPYNEQFF
CDR3 DNA: TGTGCCATCACCCCCGGGACTAGCGGGAGTAGCCCCTACAATGAGCAGTTCTTC

V gene: TRBV3-1
clone size: many
D gene: -
J gene: TRBJ2-5
CDR3 protein: CASSQVTAYQETQYF
CDR3 DNA: TGTGCCAGCAGCCAGGTAACTGCGTACCAAGAGACCCAGTACTTC

V gene: TRBV7-6
clone size: many
D gene: -
J gene: TRBJ2-2
CDR3 protein: CASRLGTGTGELFF
CDR3 DNA: TGTGCCAGCAGATTAGGGACCGGAACCGGGGAGCTGTTTTTT

V gene: TRBV5-1
clone size: many
D gene: -
J gene: TRBJ2-3
CDR3 protein: CASSLTGGGDTQYF
CDR3 DNA: TGCGCCAGCAGCTTAACAGGAGGGGGAGATACGCAGTATTTT

V gene: TRBV9
clone size: many
D gene: TRBD1
J gene: TRBJ1-1
CDR3 protein: CASSDRGGTEAFF
CDR3 DNA: TGTGCCAGCAGCGACAGGGGCGGGACTGAAGCTTTCTTT

V gene: TRBV7-2
clone size: many
D gene: -
J gene: TRBJ2-5
CDR3 protein: CASSLALAKETQYF
CDR3 DNA: TGTGCCAGCAGCTTAGCCCTAGCGAAAGAGACCCAGTACTTC

V gene: TRBV5-8
clone size: many
D gene: -
J gene: TRBJ2-6
CDR3 protein: CASSFGLGSGANVLTF
CDR3 DNA: TGTGCCAGCAGCTTCGGACTGGGCTCTGGGGCCAACGTCCTGACTTTC

V gene: TRBV28
clone size: many
D gene: TRBD1
J gene: TRBJ1-5
CDR3 protein: CASAPRGQGKQPQHF
CDR3 DNA: TGTGCCAGCGCACCGCGAGGACAGGGGAAGCAGCCCCAGCATTTT

V gene: TRBV5-1
clone size: many
D gene: TRBD2
J gene: TRBJ2-5
CDR3 protein: CASSVAGQETQYF
CDR3 DNA: TGCGCCAGCAGCGTAGCGGGTCAGGAGACCCAGTACTTC

V gene: TRBV10-3
clone size: -
D gene: -
J gene: TRBJ2-7
CDR3 protein: CAISEGRPNSYEQYF
CDR3 DNA: TGTGCCATCAGTGAGGGGAGGCCGAACTCCTACGAGCAGTACTTC

V gene: TRBV7-2
clone size: many
D gene: TRBD2
J gene: TRBJ2-3
CDR3 protein: CASSLGSLAGGPEVDTQYF
CDR3 DNA: TGTGCCAGCAGCTTAGGCTCTCTAGCGGGGGGACCCGAGGTGGATACGCAGTATTTT

V gene: TRBV6-5
clone size: many
D gene: -
J gene: TRBJ2-6
CDR3 protein: CASSRTGLGSGANVLTF
CDR3 DNA: TGTGCCAGCAGCCGGACCGGGCTCGGCTCTGGGGCCAACGTCCTGACTTTC

V gene: TRBV20-1
clone size: many
D gene: TRBD1
J gene: TRBJ1-5
CDR3 protein: CSARDYGKDRVQPQHF
CDR3 DNA: TGCAGTGCTAGAGATTACGGGAAGGACAGGGTTCAGCCCCAGCATTTT

V gene: TRBV28
clone size: many
D gene: -
J gene: TRBJ1-2
CDR3 protein: CASSPGDRRGYTF
CDR3 DNA: TGTGCCAGCAGCCCTGGAGACAGACGGGGCTACACCTTC

V gene: TRBV5-1
clone size: many
D gene: TRBD2
J gene: TRBJ2-1
CDR3 protein: CASSRNGGGSQGEQFF
CDR3 DNA: TGCGCCAGCAGCCGGAACGGCGGGGGGTCCCAGGGAGAGCAGTTCTTC

V gene: TRBV6-1
clone size: many
D gene: TRBD1
J gene: TRBJ1-1
CDR3 protein: CASSEAQGLEAFF
CDR3 DNA: TGTGCCAGCAGTGAAGCACAGGGGCTAGAAGCTTTCTTT

V gene: TRBV5-5
clone size: many
D gene: TRBD1
J gene: TRBJ1-5
CDR3 protein: CASSLDRGGAGNQPQHF
CDR3 DNA: TGTGCCAGCAGCTTGGATAGAGGGGGCGCGGGCAATCAGCCCCAGCATTTT

V gene: TRBV29-1
clone size: many
D gene: TRBD2
J gene: TRBJ2-3
CDR3 protein: CSVDLATSGGGDTQYF
CDR3 DNA: TGCAGCGTTGATTTGGCCACTAGCGGGGGGGGAGATACGCAGTATTTT

V gene: TRBV7-2
clone size: many
D gene: TRBD1
J gene: TRBJ2-7
CDR3 protein: CASSGDRGREQYF
CDR3 DNA: TGTGCCAGCAGCGGGGACAGGGGACGCGAGCAGTACTTC

V gene: TRBV3-1
clone size: many
D gene: TRBD1
J gene: TRBJ2-3
CDR3 protein: CASSRQGKDTQYF
CDR3 DNA: TGTGCCAGCAGCCGACAGGGGAAAGATACGCAGTATTTT

V gene: TRBV12-3/TRBV12-4
clone size: many
D gene: TRBD2
J gene: TRBJ2-1
CDR3 protein: CASSFGGSYNEQFF
CDR3 DNA: TGTGCCAGCAGTTTCGGCGGGAGCTACAATGAGCAGTTCTTC